These T cell receptor beta chains were read from a single sample in a study of blood T cells in healthy people across ages. From the 5' RACE reads, TCRdb called clonotypes with MiXCR, one entry per CDR3 protein. This table holds around 900,000 distinct CDR3 sequences, about 53% found once. Sequencing used blood. The receptors derive from a woman aged 55-70 years in good health. CDR3s include the opening cysteine and the closing phenylalanine or tryptophan. The D gene is left open where the match is weak. Where a row states a size, it is once, few, many or the class of an expanded clone; other rows omit it.

V: TRBV20-1
D: NA
J: TRBJ2-7
size: few
DNA: TGCAGTGCTAGAGATACAGTACGGGACGAGCAGTACTTC
CDR3: CSARDTVRDEQYF

V: TRBV5-1
D: TRBD2
J: TRBJ2-2
size: NA
DNA: TGCGCCAGCAGCCCATTAGCGGGAGGGCCTCCCACCGGGGAGCTGTTTTTT
CDR3: CASSPLAGGPPTGELFF

V: TRBV9
D: NA
J: TRBJ1-5
size: many
DNA: TGTGCCAGCAGCGTAGATGGCAGGGATAATCAGCCCCAGCATTTT
CDR3: CASSVDGRDNQPQHF

V: TRBV5-6
D: NA
J: TRBJ1-5
size: NA
DNA: TGTGCCAGCAGCTCGGGTCGAGTTTTCAGCAATCAGCCCCAGCATTTT
CDR3: CASSSGRVFSNQPQHF

V: TRBV7-9
D: NA
J: TRBJ1-5
size: NA
DNA: TGTGCCAGCAGCTTAAGAGATCAGCCCCAGCATTTT
CDR3: CASSLRDQPQHF

V: TRBV12-3/TRBV12-4
D: TRBD2
J: TRBJ2-3
size: NA
DNA: TGTGCCAGCAGCTATAGCGGGAGTCGAGATACGCAGTATTTT
CDR3: CASSYSGSRDTQYF

V: TRBV20-1
D: NA
J: TRBJ2-1
size: NA
DNA: TGCAGTGCTCCGAATGAGCAGTTCTTC
CDR3: CSAPNEQFF

V: TRBV7-2
D: NA
J: TRBJ2-7
size: NA
DNA: TGTGCCAGCAGCTTTATCAGCGGAACTCTCTACGAGCAGTACTTC
CDR3: CASSFISGTLYEQYF

V: TRBV29-1
D: NA
J: TRBJ2-7
size: few
DNA: TGCAGCGTGGGGGACAACCTTTACGAGCAGTACTTC
CDR3: CSVGDNLYEQYF

V: TRBV5-5
D: NA
J: TRBJ2-5
size: few
DNA: TGTGCCAGCAGCTTGGGAGGAAGACCAAACATCCGAAAAGAGACCCAGTACTTC
CDR3: CASSLGGRPNIRKETQYF

V: TRBV5-1
D: TRBD1
J: TRBJ2-3
size: NA
DNA: TGCGCCAGCAGCTTGATGACAGGGGGCGATGGAGATACGCAGTATTTT
CDR3: CASSLMTGGDGDTQYF

V: TRBV29-1
D: TRBD1
J: TRBJ2-3
size: NA
DNA: TGCAGCGTGACGGGGACAGGCGATTTTAGCACAGATATGCAGTATTTT
CDR3: CSVTGTGDFSTDMQYF

V: TRBV9
D: NA
J: TRBJ1-2
size: NA
DNA: TGTGCCAGCAGCCCAGACGGATCTCCACTCTATGGCTACACCTTC
CDR3: CASSPDGSPLYGYTF

V: TRBV28
D: NA
J: TRBJ2-3
size: NA
DNA: TGTGCCAGCAGTTTAGTTGGGAGAGGTAGTACAGATACGCAGTATTTT
CDR3: CASSLVGRGSTDTQYF

V: TRBV9
D: NA
J: TRBJ2-7
size: NA
DNA: TGTGCCAGCAGCGTAGGGACAAACTCCTACGAGCAGTACTTC
CDR3: CASSVGTNSYEQYF

V: TRBV7-9
D: TRBD1
J: TRBJ2-5
size: few
DNA: TGTGCCAGCAGCATCGGGACAGACCAAGAGACCCAGTACTTC
CDR3: CASSIGTDQETQYF

V: TRBV6-1
D: TRBD1
J: TRBJ2-7
size: NA
DNA: TGTGCCAGCAGTGTTGCGACAGGGGACTACGAGCAGTACTTC
CDR3: CASSVATGDYEQYF

V: TRBV6-1
D: TRBD1
J: TRBJ2-5
size: NA
DNA: TGTGCCAGCAGTGTTAGACAGGGATGGATAGAGACCCAGTACTTC
CDR3: CASSVRQGWIETQYF

V: TRBV10-1
D: TRBD2
J: TRBJ2-3
size: NA
DNA: TGCGCCAGCAGTGAAGGTCGCAGCGGGAGAATAGATACGCAGTATTTT
CDR3: CASSEGRSGRIDTQYF

V: TRBV20-1
D: NA
J: TRBJ1-2
size: NA
DNA: TGCAGTGCTAGGGAGTCGACAGCACGAACTGGGGGCTACACCTTC
CDR3: CSARESTARTGGYTF

V: TRBV4-1
D: NA
J: TRBJ2-1
size: NA
DNA: TGCGCCAGCAGCCACTCGCGCGGGGTTGCCTACAATGAGCAGTTCTTC
CDR3: CASSHSRGVAYNEQFF

V: TRBV7-9
D: TRBD2
J: TRBJ2-7
size: many
DNA: TGTGCCAGCATTCAAATAGCGGGTAGCTCCTACGAGCAGTACTTC
CDR3: CASIQIAGSSYEQYF

V: TRBV2
D: TRBD1
J: TRBJ2-7
size: NA
DNA: TGTGCCAGGGGGACAGCCTACGAGCAGTACTTC
CDR3: CARGTAYEQYF

V: TRBV5-6
D: NA
J: TRBJ2-7
size: NA
DNA: TGTGCCAGCAGCTACGCGGACCAATCCTACGAGCAGTACTTC
CDR3: CASSYADQSYEQYF

V: TRBV11-1
D: TRBD1
J: TRBJ2-3
size: few
DNA: TGTGCCAGCAGCCCTCAGCTCGGACAGGCCCGAGTTTACCACGACACAGATACGCAGTATTTT
CDR3: CASSPQLGQARVYHDTDTQYF

V: TRBV10-3
D: TRBD2
J: TRBJ2-7
size: few
DNA: TGTGCCATCAGTGAGTTAAGCGGGGACGAGCAGTACTTC
CDR3: CAISELSGDEQYF

V: TRBV7-2
D: NA
J: TRBJ1-6
size: NA
DNA: TGTGCCAGCAGCTTAGGAGCCCTTTCACCCCTCCACTTT
CDR3: CASSLGALSPLHF

V: TRBV4-2
D: TRBD2
J: TRBJ2-5
size: NA
DNA: TGTGCCAGCAGCCCACGGTCCCCGACTAGCCGCCTTTCGGAGACCCAGTACTTC
CDR3: CASSPRSPTSRLSETQYF

V: TRBV6-6
D: NA
J: TRBJ1-5
size: NA
DNA: TGTGCCAGCAGTCCCCTGGACCGCAATCAGCCCCAGCATTTT
CDR3: CASSPLDRNQPQHF

V: TRBV7-9
D: NA
J: TRBJ1-2
size: NA
DNA: TGTGCCGGCAACTATAACGTAGGCCCCCTAAACTATGGCTACACCTTC
CDR3: CAGNYNVGPLNYGYTF

V: TRBV20-1
D: NA
J: TRBJ1-4
size: NA
DNA: TGCAGTGCTAGAGGAACCAGGAACAATGAAAAACTGTTTTTT
CDR3: CSARGTRNNEKLFF

V: TRBV29-1
D: NA
J: TRBJ1-1
size: NA
DNA: TGCAGCGTTGCGGCAACTGCGGGGAACACTGAAGCTTTCTTT
CDR3: CSVAATAGNTEAFF

V: TRBV3-1
D: NA
J: TRBJ1-1
size: NA
DNA: TGTGCCAGCAGCCAAGGCAGGTTAGGGGGGCCTGAAGCTTTCTTT
CDR3: CASSQGRLGGPEAFF

V: TRBV20-1
D: NA
J: TRBJ2-7
size: NA
DNA: TGCAGTGCTAGAGATGGTACGGTAACCTACGAGCAGTACTTC
CDR3: CSARDGTVTYEQYF

V: TRBV18
D: TRBD1
J: TRBJ2-1
size: few
DNA: TGTGCCAGCTCACCAGTACAGGGGGTCATCAATGAGCAGTTCTTC
CDR3: CASSPVQGVINEQFF

V: TRBV4-1
D: NA
J: TRBJ2-7
size: NA
DNA: TGCGCCAGCAGCCAAGTCGGGTCCGGCGGGAAGTACGAGCAGTACTTC
CDR3: CASSQVGSGGKYEQYF

V: TRBV28
D: NA
J: TRBJ2-1
size: NA
DNA: TGTGCCAGCTCAGGAAGGCTAGCTGTCAATGAGCAGTTCTTC
CDR3: CASSGRLAVNEQFF

V: TRBV28
D: NA
J: TRBJ1-2
size: NA
DNA: TGTGCCAGCAGTTTCGGGGGCGAGGGCTATGGCTACACCTTC
CDR3: CASSFGGEGYGYTF

V: TRBV28
D: NA
J: TRBJ1-2
size: few
DNA: TGTGCCAGCAGTTTATCGGGGGTGATCTATGGCTACACCTTC
CDR3: CASSLSGVIYGYTF

V: TRBV6-2/TRBV6-3
D: TRBD2
J: TRBJ2-5
size: NA
DNA: TGTGCCAGCAGTTACTCCTTAGCGGGAGGGCCCCAAGAGACCCAGTACTTC
CDR3: CASSYSLAGGPQETQYF

V: TRBV28
D: NA
J: TRBJ1-4
size: NA
DNA: TGTGCCAGCATAAGTCCAGGGGTGGGCGAAAAACTGTTTTTT
CDR3: CASISPGVGEKLFF

V: TRBV6-6
D: TRBD1
J: TRBJ2-7
size: few
DNA: TGTGCCAGCAGTCTAAGGACAGGGGGTCCCGACGAGCAGTACTTC
CDR3: CASSLRTGGPDEQYF

V: TRBV12-3/TRBV12-4
D: NA
J: TRBJ2-7
size: few
DNA: TGTGCCAGCAGTTTCGGTAACTGGGGGACATCCTACGAGCAGTACTTC
CDR3: CASSFGNWGTSYEQYF

V: TRBV20-1
D: NA
J: TRBJ2-1
size: NA
DNA: TGCAGTGCTACCCACCCGGCCGACCACGTTCAGTTCTTC
CDR3: CSATHPADHVQFF

V: TRBV7-9
D: NA
J: TRBJ2-7
size: NA
DNA: TGTGCCAGCAGCTTAGAACCCTTATACGAGCAGTACTTC
CDR3: CASSLEPLYEQYF

V: TRBV4-1
D: TRBD1
J: TRBJ1-5
size: NA
DNA: TGCGCCAGCAGCGACCTCTTGCAGGGGGATCAGCCCCAGCATTTT
CDR3: CASSDLLQGDQPQHF

V: TRBV28
D: NA
J: TRBJ2-3
size: NA
DNA: TGTGCCAGCAGTCTACACGTCGCAGATACGCAGTATTTT
CDR3: CASSLHVADTQYF

V: TRBV30
D: TRBD2
J: TRBJ2-5
size: NA
DNA: TGTGCCTGGAGTACACCAGTGGCGGGAGGGCCTGCGGAGACCCAGTACTTC
CDR3: CAWSTPVAGGPAETQYF

V: TRBV5-6
D: NA
J: TRBJ2-5
size: NA
DNA: TGTGCCAGCAGCTTCTTCGCCAGGGAGGAAGAGACCCAGTACTTC
CDR3: CASSFFAREEETQYF

V: TRBV20-1
D: TRBD2
J: TRBJ2-1
size: few
DNA: TGCAGTGCTAGCGGACTACTAGCGCGCTCTACAAGAGAGCAGTTCTTC
CDR3: CSASGLLARSTREQFF